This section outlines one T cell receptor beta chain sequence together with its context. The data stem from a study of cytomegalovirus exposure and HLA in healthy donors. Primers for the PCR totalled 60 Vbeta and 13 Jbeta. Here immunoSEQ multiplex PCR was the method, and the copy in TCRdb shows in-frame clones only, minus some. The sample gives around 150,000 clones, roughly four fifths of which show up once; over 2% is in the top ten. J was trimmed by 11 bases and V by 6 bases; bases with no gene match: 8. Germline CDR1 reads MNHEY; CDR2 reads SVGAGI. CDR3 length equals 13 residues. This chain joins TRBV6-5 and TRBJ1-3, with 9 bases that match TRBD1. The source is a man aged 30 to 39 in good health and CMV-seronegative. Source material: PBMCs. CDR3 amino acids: CASRAGQGFAIYF. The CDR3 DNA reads TGTGCCAGCAGGGCGGGACAGGGTTTCGCCATATATTTT.